This T cell receptor (beta chain) appears in the sequencing data of a study of naive and memory T cell subsets. Study observations and caveats: A few larger clonotypes appeared in naive repertoires, especially CD8, possibly memory cells re-expressing CD45RA.

The table lists this clonotype with many counts. Its antigen is unknown. Two oligonucleotides, mixed equimolar, formed the beta constant-region primer covering TRBC1 and TRBC2. Nested alpha and beta constant-region primers with the SP2 primer drove four PCR rounds on ligated cDNA. TCRdb re-derived calls from the UMI-ligation and nested PCR reads in MiXCR, one entry per CDR3 protein. The sample holds 90,000 to 120,000 distinct CDR3 sequences, 14% seen once. Sequences were obtained from naive CD8+ T cells from blood. The clonotype was recovered from a human donor in good health.

The CDR3, as DNA: TGCAGTGTCAGAGCCGGGACTAGCACGTATGAGCAGTTCTTC. It translates to CSVRAGTSTYEQFF. This rearrangement joins TRBV20-1 to TRBJ2-1, with TRBD2 matching 9 bases. CDR3 length: 14 amino acids. In germline, CDR1 is DFQATT, CDR2 SNEGSKA (reference sequence). After removal of 7 bases from V and 8 bases from J, the junction contained 12 bases not matched to a gene.